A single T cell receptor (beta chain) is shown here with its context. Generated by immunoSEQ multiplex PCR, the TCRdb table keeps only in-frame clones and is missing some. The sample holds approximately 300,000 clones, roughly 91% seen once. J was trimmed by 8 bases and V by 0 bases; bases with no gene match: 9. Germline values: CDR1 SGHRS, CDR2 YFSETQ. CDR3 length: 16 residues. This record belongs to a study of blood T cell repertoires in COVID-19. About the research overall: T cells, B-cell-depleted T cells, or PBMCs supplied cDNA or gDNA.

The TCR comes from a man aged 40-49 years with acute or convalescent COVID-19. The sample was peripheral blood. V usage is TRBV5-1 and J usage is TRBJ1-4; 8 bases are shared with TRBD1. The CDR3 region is CASSLDLTGVGEKLFF. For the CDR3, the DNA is TGCGCCAGCAGCTTGGATCTGACAGGGGTCGGAGAAAAACTGTTTTTT.